This T cell receptor (beta chain) was captured in a study of T cells after yellow fever vaccination. TCRdb passed the 5' RACE reads through MiXCR, listing each CDR3 protein once. Of a few hundred thousand distinct CDR3 sequences in the sample, about 7.1% were seen once. Trimming stripped 5 bases from V and 4 bases from J, with 22 bases between. Germline CDR1 is KGHSY and CDR2 is FQNENV. CDR3 length: 17 amino acids. The J gene is TRBJ2-3, the V gene TRBV16; tentative D call: TRBD2 (7 bases). The sample in question was CD4+ T cells sorted from PBMCs, obtained 15 days after the yellow fever booster vaccination. This TCR derives from a man aged 30 to 45 who received the YFV17D yellow fever vaccine. CDR3 amino acids: CASSSSTGTRGADTQYF. CDR3 coding DNA: TGTGCCAGCAGCTCCAGTACCGGGACACGGGGGGCAGATACGCAGTATTTT.